These 10 T cell receptor beta chains came from one sample sequenced in a study of shared clonotypes between healthy human individuals. The data were produced by immunoSEQ multiplex PCR, yet TCRdb's version contains in-frame clones alone and is incomplete. The sample holds roughly 2 million clones, 95% seen once. Input material: naive CD4+ T cells sorted from blood. Subset indicated: CD45RA+ positively selected. These TCRs come from a man younger than 35 in good health.

V usage is TRBV2 and J usage is TRBJ2-7, with 9 positions matching TRBD1. In germline, CDR1 is SNHLY, CDR2 FYNNEI. The CDR3 is 14 amino acids. V lost 3 bases, J lost 4 bases, and 4 bases stayed unmatched. The chain's CDR3 is CASSDRDRDYEQYF. CDR3 coding DNA: TGTGCCAGCAGTGACCGGGACAGGGATTACGAGCAGTACTTC. Full variable domain (rest looked up from reference TRBV2 and TRBJ2-7): EPEVTQTPSHQVTQMGQEVILRCVPISNHLYFYWYRQILGQKVEFLVSFYNNEISEKSEIFDDQFSVERPDGSNFTLKIRSTKLEDSAMYFCASSDRDRDYEQYFGPGTRLTVT.

V gene TRBV6-1 combines with J gene TRBJ2-7; D remains ambiguous. Germline CDR1 and CDR2: MNHNS and SASEGT. V lost 3 bases and J 12 bases, leaving 15 bases between the germline ends. The CDR3 has 12 amino acids. The CDR3 region is CASSDQYFNPYF. The CDR3 coding sequence is TGTGCCAGCAGTGATCAGTACTTCAACCCGTACTTC.

The CDR3 nucleotides are TGTGCCAGCAGTTTTAGCGGGGGAATCTACGAGCAGTACTTC. Translation gives CASSFSGGIYEQYF. The chain employs TRBV27 and TRBJ2-7; 9 positions match TRBD2. Germline loops: CDR1 MNHEY, CDR2 SMNVEV (reference sequence). This CDR3 spans 14 amino acids. V trimming: 3 bases; J trimming: 3 bases; junction bases outside the gene matches: 3.

The chain employs TRBV30 and TRBJ2-7; possibly TRBD2 for D (6 bases). Between the trimmed V and J ends, which lost 0 bases and 0 bases, there was a span of 12 bases. CDR3 size: 15 residues. Looked up from germline, CDR1 is GTSNPN and CDR2 is SVGIG (reference sequence). The DNA of the CDR3 is TGTGCCTGGAGTGTACCCGGGGGTGTCTCCTACGAGCAGTACTTC. This translates into CAWSVPGGVSYEQYF. Drawing the rest from reference TRBV30 and TRBJ2-7, the complete variable domain is SQTIHQWPATLVQPVGSPLSLECTVEGTSNPNLYWYRQAAGRGLQLLFYSVGIGQISSEVPQNLSASRPQDRQFILSSKKLLLSDSGFYLCAWSVPGGVSYEQYFGPGTRLTVT.

This clone was found once. The CDR3 DNA follows: TGTGCCAGCAGCTTGGCCACTGGGCGGGCGTACGAGCAGTACTTC. Translating it yields CASSLATGRAYEQYF. The chain has TRBV5-6 and TRBJ2-7; weak D call: TRBD2 (5 bases). This CDR3 comprises 15 residues. CDR1 is SGHDT and CDR2 is YYEEEE in the germline V gene. V dropped 0 bases and J dropped 4 bases, with 14 bases sitting between them.

The chain employs TRBV11-2 and TRBJ1-6; D gene ambiguous. Germline loops: CDR1 SGHAT, CDR2 FQNNGV. Trimming cost V 6 bases and J 3 bases, with 12 bases left between them. The CDR3 runs 15 residues. The CDR3 loop reads CASSSTTDYNSPLHF. CDR3 coding DNA: TGTGCCAGCAGTTCCACAACAGACTATAATTCACCCCTCCACTTT.

This rearrangement joins TRBV7-9 to TRBJ2-1; D perhaps matches TRBD1 (5 bases). This CDR3 comprises 14 residues. CDR1 and CDR2 (germline): SEHNR, FQNEAQ (reference sequence). The ends were cut back, 5 bases at V and 2 bases at J, with 10 bases in the middle. The DNA for the CDR3 is TGTGCCAGCAGCCCCCAGGGCCCCTACAATGAGCAGTTCTTC. As protein: CASSPQGPYNEQFF.

Here the CDR3 reads CASSYLTGTNTGELFF. CDR3 sequence (DNA): TGTGCCAGCAGCTATCTGACTGGGACGAACACCGGGGAGCTGTTTTTT. The rearrangement uses TRBV5-4 and TRBJ2-2; D gene unclear. The CDR3 is 16 amino acids. Trimming took 3 bases from V and 0 from J, leaving 12 bases between them. The germline V gene has CDR1 SGHNT and CDR2 YYREEE (reference sequence).

V gene TRBV7-2 combines with J gene TRBJ2-7; 10 bases line up with TRBD1. V lost 0 bases and J lost 2; bases outside the gene matches: 7. The CDR3 runs to 17 residues. Germline V gene lookup returns CDR1 SGHTA and CDR2 FQGNSA. This chain's CDR3 is CASSLALGTGAPYEQYF. CDR3 coding DNA: TGTGCCAGCAGCTTAGCCCTCGGGACAGGGGCCCCCTACGAGCAGTACTTC.

This clone was found a few times. The chain is built from TRBV19 and TRBJ2-1, with 8 positions matching TRBD2. The trim removed 3 bases at V and 6 bases at J, leaving 7 bases unmatched. CDR1 is LNHDA and CDR2 is SQIVND in the germline V gene (reference sequence). There are 15 residues in the CDR3. The CDR3 spells CASSILERESNEQFF. The CDR3 coding sequence is TGTGCCAGTAGTATCCTCGAGCGGGAGAGCAATGAGCAGTTCTTC. The full variable domain, rest sourced from reference TRBV19 and TRBJ2-1, is DGGITQSPKYLFRKEGQNVTLSCEQNLNHDAMYWYRQDPGQGLRLIYYSQIVNDFQKGDIAEGYSVSREKKESFPLTVTSAQKNPTAFYLCASSILERESNEQFFGPGTRLTVL.